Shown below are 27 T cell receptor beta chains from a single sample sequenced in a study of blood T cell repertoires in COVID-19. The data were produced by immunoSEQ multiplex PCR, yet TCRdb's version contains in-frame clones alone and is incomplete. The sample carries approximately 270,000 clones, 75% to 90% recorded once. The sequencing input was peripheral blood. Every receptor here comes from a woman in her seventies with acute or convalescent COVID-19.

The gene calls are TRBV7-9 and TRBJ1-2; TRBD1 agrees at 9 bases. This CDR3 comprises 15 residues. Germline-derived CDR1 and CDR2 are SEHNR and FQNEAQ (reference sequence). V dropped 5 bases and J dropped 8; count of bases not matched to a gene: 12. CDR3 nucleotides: TGTGCCAGCAGCAATACGTCCGGGACAGGGAACGGCTACACCTTC. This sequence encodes CASSNTSGTGNGYTF.

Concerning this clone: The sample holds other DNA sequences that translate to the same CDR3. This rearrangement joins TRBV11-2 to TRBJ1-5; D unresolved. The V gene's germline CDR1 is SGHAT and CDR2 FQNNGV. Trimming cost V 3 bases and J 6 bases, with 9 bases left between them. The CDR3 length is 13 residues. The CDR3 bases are TGTGCCAGCAGCTTGGATAGAGGTCAGCCCCAGCATTTT. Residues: CASSLDRGQPQHF. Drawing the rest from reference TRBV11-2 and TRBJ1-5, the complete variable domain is EAGVAQSPRYKIIEKRQSVAFWCNPISGHATLYWYQQILGQGPKLLIQFQNNGVVDDSQLPKDRFSAERLKGVDSTLKIQPAKLEDSAVYLCASSLDRGQPQHFGDGTRLSIL.

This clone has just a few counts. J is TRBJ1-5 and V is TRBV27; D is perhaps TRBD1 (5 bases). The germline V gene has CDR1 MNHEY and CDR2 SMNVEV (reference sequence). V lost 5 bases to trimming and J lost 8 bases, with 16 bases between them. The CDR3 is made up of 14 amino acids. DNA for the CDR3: TGTGCCAGCAGTGCGGGGACCGAGGTGAAGCCCCAGCATTTT. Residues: CASSAGTEVKPQHF.

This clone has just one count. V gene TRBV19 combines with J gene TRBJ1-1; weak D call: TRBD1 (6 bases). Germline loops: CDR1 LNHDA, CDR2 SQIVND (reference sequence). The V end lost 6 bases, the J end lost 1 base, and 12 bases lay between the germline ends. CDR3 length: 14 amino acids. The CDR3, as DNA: TGTGCCAGTAGCCGACAGGAGTCGAACACTGAAGCTTTCTTT. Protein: CASSRQESNTEAFF.

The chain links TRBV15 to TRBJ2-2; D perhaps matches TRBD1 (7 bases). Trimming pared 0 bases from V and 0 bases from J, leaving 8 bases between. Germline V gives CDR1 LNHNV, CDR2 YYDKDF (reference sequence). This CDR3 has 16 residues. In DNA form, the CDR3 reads TGTGCCACCAGCAGAGACAGGGGGGCGAACACCGGGGAGCTGTTTTTT. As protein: CATSRDRGANTGELFF.

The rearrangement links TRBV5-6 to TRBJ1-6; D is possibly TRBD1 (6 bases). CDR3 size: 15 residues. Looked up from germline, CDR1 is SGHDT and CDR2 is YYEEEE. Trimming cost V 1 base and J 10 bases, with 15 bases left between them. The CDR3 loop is CASSLMSRGGSPLHF. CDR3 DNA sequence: TGTGCCAGCAGCTTGATGTCCAGGGGCGGCTCACCCCTCCACTTT.

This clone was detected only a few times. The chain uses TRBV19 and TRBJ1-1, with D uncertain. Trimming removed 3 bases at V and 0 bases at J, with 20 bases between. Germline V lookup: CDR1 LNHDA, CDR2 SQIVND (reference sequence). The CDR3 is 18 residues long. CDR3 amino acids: CASSIKRLTTALNTEAFF. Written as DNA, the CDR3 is TGTGCCAGTAGTATTAAGAGGTTAACGACGGCATTGAACACTGAAGCTTTCTTT.

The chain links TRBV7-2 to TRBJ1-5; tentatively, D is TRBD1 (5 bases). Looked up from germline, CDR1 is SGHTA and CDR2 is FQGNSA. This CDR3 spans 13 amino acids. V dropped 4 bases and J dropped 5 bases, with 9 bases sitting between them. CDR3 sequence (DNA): TGTGCCAGCAGCTCCCGGGGGGATCAGCCCCAGCATTTT. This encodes CASSSRGDQPQHF. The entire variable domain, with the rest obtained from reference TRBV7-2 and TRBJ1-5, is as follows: GAGVSQSPSNKVTEKGKDVELRCDPISGHTALYWYRQSLGQGLEFLIYFQGNSAPDKSGLPSDRFSAERTGGSVSTLTIQRTQQEDSAVYLCASSSRGDQPQHFGDGTRLSIL.

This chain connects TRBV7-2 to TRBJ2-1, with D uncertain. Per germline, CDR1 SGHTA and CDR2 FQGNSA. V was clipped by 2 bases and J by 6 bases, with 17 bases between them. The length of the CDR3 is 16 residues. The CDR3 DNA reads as TGTGCCAGCAGCTTATTTTCCCAGGTCCCCTCCAATGAGCAGTTCTTC. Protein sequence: CASSLFSQVPSNEQFF.

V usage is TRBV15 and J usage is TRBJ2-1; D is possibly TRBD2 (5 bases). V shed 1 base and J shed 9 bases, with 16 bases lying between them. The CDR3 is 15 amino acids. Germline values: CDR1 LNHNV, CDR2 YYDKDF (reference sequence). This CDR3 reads CATSRAAIRGGEQFF. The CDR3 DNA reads TGTGCCACCAGCAGAGCCGCCATTCGGGGTGGTGAGCAGTTCTTC.

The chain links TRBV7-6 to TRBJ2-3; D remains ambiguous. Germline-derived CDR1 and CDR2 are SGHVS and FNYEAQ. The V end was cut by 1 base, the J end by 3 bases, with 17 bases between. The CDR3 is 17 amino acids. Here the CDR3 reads CASSLGLADGMTDTQYF. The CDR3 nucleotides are TGTGCCAGCAGCTTAGGGCTGGCTGATGGTATGACAGATACGCAGTATTTT.

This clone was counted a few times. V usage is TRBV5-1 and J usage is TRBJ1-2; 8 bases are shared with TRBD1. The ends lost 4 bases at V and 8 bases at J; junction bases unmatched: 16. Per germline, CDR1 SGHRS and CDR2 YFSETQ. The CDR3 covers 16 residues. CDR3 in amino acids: CASSIGTGMVGRGYTF. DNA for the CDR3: TGCGCCAGCAGCATAGGGACAGGTATGGTCGGTCGCGGCTACACCTTC.

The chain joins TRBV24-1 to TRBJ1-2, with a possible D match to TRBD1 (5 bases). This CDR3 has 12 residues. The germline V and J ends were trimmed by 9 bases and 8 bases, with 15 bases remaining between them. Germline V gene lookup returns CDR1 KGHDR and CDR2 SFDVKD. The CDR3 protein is CATFGQSGGYTF. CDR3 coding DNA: TGTGCCACCTTTGGACAATCTGGAGGCTACACCTTC.

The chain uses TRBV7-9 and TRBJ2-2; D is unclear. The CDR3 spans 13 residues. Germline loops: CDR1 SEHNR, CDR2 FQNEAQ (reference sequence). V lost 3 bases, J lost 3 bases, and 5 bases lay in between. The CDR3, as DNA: TGTGCCAGCAGCTTTCTCGACACCGGGGAGCTGTTTTTT. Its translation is CASSFLDTGELFF.

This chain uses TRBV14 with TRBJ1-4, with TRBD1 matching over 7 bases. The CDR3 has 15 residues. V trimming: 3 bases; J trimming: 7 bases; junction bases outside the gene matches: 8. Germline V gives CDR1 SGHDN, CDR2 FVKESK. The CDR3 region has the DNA TGTGCCAGCAGCCAGGCCGGGACAGCAAGTGAAAAACTGTTTTTT. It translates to CASSQAGTASEKLFF. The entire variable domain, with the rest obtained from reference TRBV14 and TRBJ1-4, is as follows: EAGVTQFPSHSVIEKGQTVTLRCDPISGHDNLYWYRRVMGKEIKFLLHFVKESKQDESGMPNNRFLAERTGGTYSTLKVQPAELEDSGVYFCASSQAGTASEKLFFGSGTQLSVL.

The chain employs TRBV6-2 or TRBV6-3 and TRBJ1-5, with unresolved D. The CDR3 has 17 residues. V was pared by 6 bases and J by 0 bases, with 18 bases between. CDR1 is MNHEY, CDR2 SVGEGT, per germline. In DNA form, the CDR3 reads TGTGCCAGCAGCTTACTATACGGTGACTATAGCAATCAGCCCCAGCATTTT. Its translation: CASSLLYGDYSNQPQHF.

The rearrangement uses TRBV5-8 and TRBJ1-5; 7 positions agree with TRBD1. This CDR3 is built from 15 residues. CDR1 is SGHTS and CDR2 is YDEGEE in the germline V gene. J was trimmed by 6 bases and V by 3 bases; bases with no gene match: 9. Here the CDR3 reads CASSSGDRVSQPQHF. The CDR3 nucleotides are TGTGCCAGCAGCTCGGGTGACAGGGTCTCTCAGCCCCAGCATTTT. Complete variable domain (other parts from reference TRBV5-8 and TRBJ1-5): EAGVTQSPTHLIKTRGQQATLRCSPISGHTSVYWYQQALGLGLQFLLWYDEGEERNRGNFPPRFSGRQFPNYSSELNVNALELEDSALYLCASSSGDRVSQPQHFGDGTRLSIL.

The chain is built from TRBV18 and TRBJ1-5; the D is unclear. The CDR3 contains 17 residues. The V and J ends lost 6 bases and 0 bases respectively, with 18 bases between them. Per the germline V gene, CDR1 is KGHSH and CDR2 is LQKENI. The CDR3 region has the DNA TGTGCCAGCTCGGTCGGAGCAGGAGGGTATAGCAATCAGCCCCAGCATTTT. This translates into CASSVGAGGYSNQPQHF.

CDR3: CASSLVRGSPYEQYF. Written as DNA, the CDR3 is TGTGCCAGCAGCTTAGTTCGGGGATCGCCCTACGAGCAGTACTTC. The V gene is TRBV11-2, the J gene TRBJ2-7, with D possibly TRBD2 on 5 matching bases. The V end was cut by 1 base, the J end by 2 bases, with 12 bases between. The CDR3 length is 15 residues. CDR1 SGHAT and CDR2 FQNNGV come from the germline V gene.

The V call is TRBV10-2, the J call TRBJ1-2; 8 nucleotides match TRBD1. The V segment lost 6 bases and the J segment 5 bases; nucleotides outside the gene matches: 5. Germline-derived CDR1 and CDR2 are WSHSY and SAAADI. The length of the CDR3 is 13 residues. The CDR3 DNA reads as TGCGCCAGCAGGGGGGACAGGAGTTATGGCTACACCTTC. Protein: CASRGDRSYGYTF.

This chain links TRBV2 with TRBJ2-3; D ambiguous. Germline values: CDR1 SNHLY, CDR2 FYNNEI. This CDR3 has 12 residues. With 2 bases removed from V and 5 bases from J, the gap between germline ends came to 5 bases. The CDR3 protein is CASSEQVDTQYF. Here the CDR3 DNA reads TGTGCCAGCAGTGAACAGGTAGATACGCAGTATTTT.

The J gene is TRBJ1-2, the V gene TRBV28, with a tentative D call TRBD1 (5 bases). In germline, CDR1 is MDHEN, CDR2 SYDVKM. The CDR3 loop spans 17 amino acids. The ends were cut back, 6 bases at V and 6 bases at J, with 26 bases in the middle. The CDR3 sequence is CASSPGGIERIVDGYTF. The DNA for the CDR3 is TGTGCCAGCAGCCCTGGGGGGATAGAGCGGATAGTCGATGGCTACACCTTC.

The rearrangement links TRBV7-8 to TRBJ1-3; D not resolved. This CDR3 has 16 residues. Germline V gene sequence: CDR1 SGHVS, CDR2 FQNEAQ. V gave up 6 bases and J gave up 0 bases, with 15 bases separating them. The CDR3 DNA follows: TGTGCCAGCAGGGACGGAGGGAGACTCTCTGGAAACACCATATATTTT. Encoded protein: CASRDGGRLSGNTIYF.

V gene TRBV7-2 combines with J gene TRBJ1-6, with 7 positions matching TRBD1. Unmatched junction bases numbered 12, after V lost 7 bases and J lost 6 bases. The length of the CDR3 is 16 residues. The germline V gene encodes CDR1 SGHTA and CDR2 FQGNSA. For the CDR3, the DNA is TGTGCCAGCAACTCCATTCCGGGACAGCCTAATTCACCCCTCCACTTT. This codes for CASNSIPGQPNSPLHF.

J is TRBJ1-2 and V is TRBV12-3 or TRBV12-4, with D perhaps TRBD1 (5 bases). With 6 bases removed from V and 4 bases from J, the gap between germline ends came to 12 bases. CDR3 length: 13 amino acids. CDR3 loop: CASRAGNGYGYTF. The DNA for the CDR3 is TGTGCCAGCAGGGCAGGGAATGGCTATGGCTACACCTTC.

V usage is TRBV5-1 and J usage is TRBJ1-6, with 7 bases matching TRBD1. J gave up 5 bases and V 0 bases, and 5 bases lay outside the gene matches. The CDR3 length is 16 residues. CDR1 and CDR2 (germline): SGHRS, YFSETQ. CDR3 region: CASSLGQGGNNSPLHF. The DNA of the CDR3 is TGCGCCAGCAGCTTGGGGCAGGGGGGAAATAATTCACCCCTCCACTTT.

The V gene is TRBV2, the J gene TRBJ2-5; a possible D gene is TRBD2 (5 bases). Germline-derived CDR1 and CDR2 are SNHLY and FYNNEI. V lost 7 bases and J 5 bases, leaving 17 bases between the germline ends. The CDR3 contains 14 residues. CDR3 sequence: CASNQRELGETQYF. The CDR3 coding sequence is TGTGCCAGCAATCAAAGGGAGCTGGGTGAGACCCAGTACTTC.